This T cell receptor beta chain came from a study of response to subunit inactivated influenza vaccine. Study-wide results and caveats: Authors suggested few new T cells are recruited by each seasonal influenza vaccination.

This clonotype was counted between two and nine times. Its specificity is not known. Germline V gives CDR1 SGDLS, CDR2 YYNGEE. Trimming left V 5 bases short and J 2 bases short, with 6 bases between. The length of the CDR3 is 12 residues. TCRdb called the RT-PCR reads again in MiXCR, with one record for every CDR3 protein. Of about 650,000 distinct CDR3 sequences in the sample, around 15% were seen once. This sample comprised PBMCs from blood, obtained roughly 15 days before vaccination. The source is a man aged 50 or older who received an inactivated influenza vaccine. V and J are TRBV9 and TRBJ2-3; D gene ambiguous. The CDR3 region is CASRDHTDTQYF. The CDR3 DNA reads TGTGCCAGCAGGGATCACACAGATACGCAGTATTTT.